The 29 T cell receptor beta chains presented below share a single source sample, sequenced in a study of blood T cell repertoires in COVID-19. Some clones are missing from TCRdb's copy, which holds only in-frame ones; the method was immunoSEQ multiplex PCR. The sample has 65,000 or so clones, roughly 90% seen once. The sequencing input was peripheral blood. The receptors shown here come from a human donor with acute or convalescent COVID-19. The donor label of this sample is uncertain.

The chain has TRBV7-3 and TRBJ2-1, with a possible D match to TRBD1 (6 bases). Between the trimmed V and J ends, which lost 4 bases and 5 bases, there was a span of 15 bases. There are 15 residues in the CDR3. CDR1 and CDR2 (germline): SGHTA, FQGTGA. CDR3 nucleotides: TGTGCCAGCAGCTCCCGGACGAACAGGGACAATGAGCAGTTCTTC. Protein sequence: CASSSRTNRDNEQFF.

The V and J genes are TRBV7-9 and TRBJ2-6, with 8 bases aligning to TRBD2. CDR3 size: 13 residues. Trimming cost V 10 bases and J 4 bases; bases outside gene matches: 3. In germline, CDR1 is SEHNR, CDR2 FQNEAQ (reference sequence). The CDR3 DNA follows: TGTGCCAATGCGGGGGGAGGGGCCAACGTCCTGACTTTC. Translated, it gives CANAGGGANVLTF.

This chain links TRBV7-9 with TRBJ1-6; D might be TRBD1 (6 bases). Trimming pared 5 bases from V and 0 bases from J, leaving 14 bases between. This CDR3 has 17 amino acids. Germline V gene data show CDR1 as SEHNR and CDR2 as FQNEAQ (reference sequence). The DNA for the CDR3 is TGTGCCAGCAGCCCGGACGACAGGAGCTCCTATAATTCACCCCTCCACTTT. Its translation: CASSPDDRSSYNSPLHF. The full variable domain, with the rest looked up from reference TRBV7-9 and TRBJ1-6, is DTGVSQNPRHKITKRGQNVTFRCDPISEHNRLYWYRQTLGQGPEFLTYFQNEAQLEKSRLLSDRFSAERPKGSFSTLEIQRTEQGDSAMYLCASSPDDRSSYNSPLHFGNGTRLTVT.

This clone was counted once. The chain employs TRBV30 and TRBJ1-3; 9 bases match TRBD1. Losses at the gene ends were 2 bases for V and 7 bases for J; bases not matched to a gene: 12. Germline-derived CDR1 and CDR2 are GTSNPN and SVGIG (reference sequence). The length of the CDR3 is 16 residues. CDR3 amino acids: CAWSQPSPGTGNTIYF. The CDR3, as DNA: TGTGCCTGGAGTCAACCTAGTCCCGGGACAGGGAACACCATATATTTT.

The CDR3 protein is CASSQSGIRGNEQFF. The CDR3 DNA is TGTGCCAGCAGCCAGTCGGGGATCCGGGGGAATGAGCAGTTCTTC. The rearrangement joins TRBV7-6 to TRBJ2-1; TRBD2 might be the D (6 bases). The CDR3 is 15 residues long. With 5 bases removed from V and 7 bases from J, the gap between germline ends came to 18 bases. Germline V gives CDR1 SGHVS, CDR2 FNYEAQ.

The rearrangement uses TRBV6-6 and TRBJ2-3; 7 bases map to TRBD1. V lost 5 bases, J lost 1 base, and 9 bases stayed unmatched. Germline-derived CDR1 and CDR2 are MNHNY and SVGAGI (reference sequence). This CDR3 is 16 amino acids long. The CDR3 loop is CASSPQKQGGTDTQYF. The CDR3 nucleotides are TGTGCCAGCAGTCCCCAAAAGCAGGGGGGCACAGATACGCAGTATTTT.

The J gene is TRBJ2-7, the V gene TRBV12-3 or TRBV12-4; 7 bases match TRBD1. Trimming at V came to 3 bases and at J to 3 bases, leaving 2 bases not matched to a gene. This CDR3 is 13 amino acids long. CDR3 loop: CASSFTGDYEQYV. As DNA, the CDR3 is TGTGCCAGCAGTTTTACAGGGGACTACGAGCAGTACGTC.

This clone was seen once. This sequence joins TRBV6-1 and TRBJ2-2; 8 nucleotides line up with TRBD1. The germline CDR1 and CDR2 sequences are MNHNS and SASEGT. The CDR3 totals 15 residues. With 1 base clipped from V and 8 bases from J, the junction kept 6 bases outside the gene matches. In nucleotides, the CDR3 is TGTGCCAGCAGTGAAGACTATGGACAGGGTGGGGAGCTGTTTTTT. Amino acids: CASSEDYGQGGELFF.

The rearrangement uses TRBV15 and TRBJ1-4; no clear D. Trimming pared 1 base from V and 8 bases from J, leaving 14 bases between. In germline, CDR1 is LNHNV, CDR2 YYDKDF (reference sequence). This CDR3 comprises 15 residues. The CDR3 nucleotides are TGTGCCACCAGCAGAGGAGGAGGGATTGAGGAAAAACTGTTTTTT. This sequence encodes CATSRGGGIEEKLFF.

This chain joins TRBV18 and TRBJ1-1; D perhaps matches TRBD1 (5 bases). V was cut by 6 bases and J by 4 bases, with 15 bases left in between. Germline V CDR1 and CDR2: KGHSH, LQKENI. CDR3 size: 14 residues. The DNA for the CDR3 is TGTGCCAGCTCCCGGAGTGGGGGGGGCACTGAAGCTTTCTTT. This translates into CASSRSGGGTEAFF.

The CDR3 DNA sequence: TGTGCCAGCAGCTCATTAGCGGGAGGAAACACCGGGGAGCTGTTTTTT. Amino acids: CASSSLAGGNTGELFF. J is TRBJ2-2 and V is TRBV7-9; 10 bases are a match to TRBD2. Germline V gene lookup returns CDR1 SEHNR and CDR2 FQNEAQ (reference sequence). The CDR3 loop spans 16 amino acids. The V segment lost 4 bases and the J segment 2 bases; nucleotides outside the gene matches: 4.

This rearrangement joins TRBV27 to TRBJ2-3, with 9 bases identical to TRBD2. Germline loops: CDR1 MNHEY, CDR2 SMNVEV (reference sequence). The CDR3 is 14 amino acids. The V and J ends lost 5 bases and 3 bases, in that order; junction bases with no gene match: 3. The CDR3 region is CASSRAGGTDTQYF. CDR3 sequence (DNA): TGTGCCAGCAGTCGAGCGGGGGGTACAGATACGCAGTATTTT.

The V gene is TRBV19, the J gene TRBJ1-4; TRBD1 aligns across 8 bases. This CDR3 is 15 amino acids long. The germline gives CDR1 LNHDA, CDR2 SQIVND (reference sequence). V lost 4 bases and J lost 3; bases outside the gene matches: 4. The CDR3 nucleotides are TGTGCCAGTAGTAGGGGACAGGTCCCTAATGAAAAACTGTTTTTT. Protein product: CASSRGQVPNEKLFF.

V is TRBV10-3 and J is TRBJ2-1, with 9 bases fitting TRBD1. J gave up 13 bases and V 8 bases, and 9 bases lay outside the gene matches. The CDR3 consists of 12 residues. CDR1 is ENHRY, CDR2 SYGVKD, per germline. In DNA, the CDR3 is TGTGCCATCGAGGGGGGACAGGGTGTTCAGTTCTTC. Its protein product is CAIEGGQGVQFF.

V gene TRBV10-3 combines with J gene TRBJ2-7; 7 bases are shared with TRBD2. Trimming cost V 6 bases and J 0 bases; bases outside gene matches: 14. The CDR3 covers 17 residues. The germline CDR1 and CDR2 sequences are ENHRY and SYGVKD. CDR3 in amino acids: CAIRMTTGGANSYEQYF. The CDR3 region has the DNA TGTGCCATCAGGATGACAACGGGGGGAGCGAACTCCTACGAGCAGTACTTC.

V gene TRBV19 combines with J gene TRBJ2-5; TRBD1 matches 7 bases. The V and J ends lost 4 bases and 1 base, in that order; junction bases with no gene match: 6. CDR3 size: 15 residues. The germline V gene has CDR1 LNHDA and CDR2 SQIVND (reference sequence). As DNA, the CDR3 is TGTGCCAGTAGTACCCGACAGGGTGGCCAAGAGACCCAGTACTTC. Translated, it gives CASSTRQGGQETQYF.

V and J are TRBV2 and TRBJ2-3; D is uncertain. Germline loops: CDR1 SNHLY, CDR2 FYNNEI. There are 12 residues in the CDR3. Trimming took 4 bases from V and 4 from J, leaving 6 bases between them. This CDR3 is CASSVISDTQYF. CDR3 sequence (DNA): TGTGCCAGCAGTGTAATTTCAGATACGCAGTATTTT.

This rearrangement joins TRBV19 to TRBJ2-7, with 10 nucleotides matching TRBD2. The CDR3 runs 17 residues. V gave up 6 bases and J gave up 1 base; unmatched junction bases: 12. Germline-derived CDR1 and CDR2 are LNHDA and SQIVND (reference sequence). The CDR3 here is CASRSLAGVEDSYEQYF. In nucleotides, the CDR3 is TGTGCCAGTAGGTCTCTAGCGGGAGTAGAGGATTCCTACGAGCAGTACTTC. The full variable domain, rest sourced from reference TRBV19 and TRBJ2-7, is DGGITQSPKYLFRKEGQNVTLSCEQNLNHDAMYWYRQDPGQGLRLIYYSQIVNDFQKGDIAEGYSVSREKKESFPLTVTSAQKNPTAFYLCASRSLAGVEDSYEQYFGPGTRLTVT.

The rearrangement uses TRBV7-2 and TRBJ1-6; 9 bases agree with TRBD1. CDR1 is SGHTA, CDR2 FQGNSA, per germline. The CDR3 is 19 residues long. V shed 5 bases and J 6 bases; nucleotides not matched to a gene: 17. The CDR3 nucleotides read TGTGCCAGCAGCCCCCAGGGACAGGGCCGATACTTGGGTAATTCACCCCTCCACTTT. This encodes CASSPQGQGRYLGNSPLHF. Full variable domain (rest looked up from reference TRBV7-2 and TRBJ1-6): GAGVSQSPSNKVTEKGKDVELRCDPISGHTALYWYRQSLGQGLEFLIYFQGNSAPDKSGLPSDRFSAERTGGSVSTLTIQRTQQEDSAVYLCASSPQGQGRYLGNSPLHFGNGTRLTVT.

The sample holds a few counts of this clone. The chain combines TRBV7-3 with TRBJ2-1; 8 nucleotides match TRBD2. In germline, CDR1 is SGHTA, CDR2 FQGTGA. This CDR3 spans 15 amino acids. With V trimmed by 5 bases and J by 4 bases, 7 bases remained unmatched. As DNA, the CDR3 is TGTGCCAGCAGCCGTGGACTAGCCCAATACAATGAGCAGTTCTTC. It encodes CASSRGLAQYNEQFF.

This chain joins TRBV5-1 and TRBJ2-3; 8 nucleotides match TRBD1. The germline V gene encodes CDR1 SGHRS and CDR2 YFSETQ. This CDR3 has 14 amino acids. The V gene end was trimmed by 5 bases and the J gene end by 4 bases; junction bases not matched to a gene: 6. Here the CDR3 DNA reads TGCGCCAGCAGTCAGACAGGGGTACCAGATACGCAGTATTTT. Translating gives CASSQTGVPDTQYF.

The rearrangement joins TRBV14 to TRBJ2-7; weak D call: TRBD2 (5 bases). V was clipped by 4 bases and J by 2 bases, with 9 bases between them. The CDR3 runs to 13 residues. The V gene's germline CDR1 is SGHDN and CDR2 FVKESK. This CDR3 reads CASSRAGAYEQYV. The CDR3, as DNA: TGTGCCAGCAGCCGAGCCGGGGCCTACGAGCAGTACGTC.

This clone was detected once. This chain links TRBV20-1 with TRBJ2-1, with TRBD2 identical over 9 bases. CDR1 is DFQATT and CDR2 is SNEGSKA in the germline V gene (reference sequence). J gave up 0 bases and V 3 bases, and 6 bases lay outside the gene matches. The CDR3 sequence is 16 residues long. In DNA, the CDR3 is TGCAGTGCTAGTAAGACTAGCGGTACCTCCTACAATGAGCAGTTCTTC. Protein product: CSASKTSGTSYNEQFF.

Written as DNA, the CDR3 is TGTGCCTGGAGTGTAGGGAGAAACACTGAAGCTTTCTTT. It specifies CAWSVGRNTEAFF. This chain links TRBV30 with TRBJ1-1; no reliable D call. CDR1 is GTSNPN and CDR2 is SVGIG in the germline V gene (reference sequence). The CDR3 is 13 residues long. V lost 0 bases and J lost 2, with 7 bases in between.

V and J are TRBV15 and TRBJ2-7; D gene ambiguous. In germline, CDR1 is LNHNV, CDR2 YYDKDF (reference sequence). The CDR3 totals 14 residues. V was shortened by 0 bases and J by 3 bases, with 9 bases between the two germline ends. This CDR3 reads CATSRDSHFYEQYF. CDR3 nucleotide sequence: TGTGCCACCAGCAGAGATAGTCACTTCTACGAGCAGTACTTC. Filled out from reference TRBV15 and TRBJ2-7, the complete variable domain reads DAMVIQNPRYQVTQFGKPVTLSCSQTLNHNVMYWYQQKSSQAPKLLFHYYDKDFNNEADTPDNFQSRRPNTSFCFLDIRSPGLGDTAMYLCATSRDSHFYEQYFGPGTRLTVT.

This clone was seen once. The chain uses TRBV19 and TRBJ1-1, with 9 bases matching TRBD1. Germline CDR1 and CDR2: LNHDA and SQIVND (reference sequence). The ends lost 5 bases at V and 4 bases at J; junction bases unmatched: 8. CDR3 size: 15 residues. For the CDR3, the DNA is TGTGCCAGTAGTTTACAGGGGGCAGGCATCACTGAAGCTTTCTTT. It yields the protein CASSLQGAGITEAFF.

The sample holds a few counts of this clone. This chain links TRBV6-5 with TRBJ1-2, with 8 bases that match TRBD1. The CDR3 contains 14 residues. With V trimmed by 5 bases and J by 5 bases, 7 bases remained unmatched. Per germline, CDR1 MNHEY and CDR2 SVGAGI. The CDR3 nucleotides read TGTGCCAGCAGTCTACAGGGGGACGTTTATGGCTACACCTTC. Its translation is CASSLQGDVYGYTF.

This rearrangement joins TRBV18 to TRBJ2-5, with 9 bases fitting TRBD2. There are 16 residues in the CDR3. V was clipped by 0 bases and J by 6 bases; unmatched bases: 8. Germline assignment: CDR1 KGHSH and CDR2 LQKENI. The CDR3 DNA follows: TGTGCCAGCTCACCACCCCTGCTAGCGGGGAGAAAGACCCAGTACTTC. This translates into CASSPPLLAGRKTQYF.

This sequence joins TRBV6-4 and TRBJ2-1, with a weak D call TRBD2 (6 bases). Germline CDR1 reads MRHNA; CDR2 reads SNTAGT. This CDR3 contains 15 residues. Trimming removed 0 bases at V and 4 bases at J, with 10 bases between. In DNA form, the CDR3 reads TGTGCCAGCAGTGACTCGTACGGGAGTTACAATGAGCAGTTCTTC. This sequence encodes CASSDSYGSYNEQFF.